This T cell receptor (beta chain) emerged from a study of response to subunit inactivated influenza vaccine. TCRdb called the RT-PCR reads again in MiXCR, with one record for every CDR3 protein. This sample has around 540,000 distinct CDR3 sequences, with about 12% found just once. Study-wide points: Researchers suggested that each seasonal influenza vaccination recruits few new T cells.

Per germline, CDR1 ENHRY and CDR2 SYGVKD. The CDR3 runs to 13 residues. With 7 bases removed from V and 6 bases from J, the gap between germline ends came to 14 bases. Concerning this clonotype: Its antigen is unknown.

This TCR came from a man in his fifties who received an inactivated influenza vaccine. This material consisted of PBMCs from blood, taken on the day of vaccination. This chain connects TRBV10-3 to TRBJ2-3; D may be TRBD2 (5 bases). Here the CDR3 reads CAINGEVPDTQYF. CDR3 nucleotide sequence: TGTGCCATCAACGGGGAAGTCCCGGATACGCAGTATTTT.